This T cell receptor beta chain was recovered during a study of early T cells in non-severe SARS-CoV-2 infection. Study details: Whole-blood bulk RNA, unsorted, was sequenced, and chains were unpaired.

This CDR3 region has 13 residues. Germline trimming cut 6 bases from V and 6 bases from J; bases unmatched to any gene: 7. Looked up from germline, CDR1 is LGHNT and CDR2 is FRNRAP. This clonotype was picked up many times. As part of library construction, unique molecular identifiers were attached to individual cDNA molecules. TCRdb redid the calling of the 5' RACE reads with MiXCR, one entry per CDR3 protein. The sample carries approximately 45,000 distinct CDR3 sequences, roughly 6% recorded once. The sequence derives from an adult who was a healthcare worker with PCR-confirmed SARS-CoV-2 infection or an uninfected control (not recorded which). The rearrangement joins TRBV12-5 to TRBJ1-1; the match to TRBD1 covers 7 bases. Material: whole blood. DNA for the CDR3: TGTGCTAGTGGCCTGACAGGGAATCCTGAAGCTTTCTTT. It translates to CASGLTGNPEAFF. Complete variable domain (other parts from reference TRBV12-5 and TRBJ1-1): DARVTQTPRHKVTEMGQEVTMRCQPILGHNTVFWYRQTMMQGLELLAYFRNRAPLDDSGMPKDRFSAEMPDATLATLKIQPSEPRDSAVYFCASGLTGNPEAFFGQGTRLTVV.